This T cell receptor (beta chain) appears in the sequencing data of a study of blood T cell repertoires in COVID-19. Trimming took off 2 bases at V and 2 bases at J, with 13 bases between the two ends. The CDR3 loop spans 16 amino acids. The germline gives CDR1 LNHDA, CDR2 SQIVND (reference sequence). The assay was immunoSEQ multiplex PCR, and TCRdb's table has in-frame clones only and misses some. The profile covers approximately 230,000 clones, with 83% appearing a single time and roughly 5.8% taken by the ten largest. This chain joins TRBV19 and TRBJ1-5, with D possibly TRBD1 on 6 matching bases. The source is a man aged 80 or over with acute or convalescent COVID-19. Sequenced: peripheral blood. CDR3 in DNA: TGTGCCAGTAGTATAATACAGGGATTACGCAATCAGCCCCAGCATTTT. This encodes CASSIIQGLRNQPQHF.